One and the same sample provided the 14 T cell receptor beta chains below, sequenced in a study of T cell changes during pregnancy in multiple sclerosis. Produced via immunoSEQ multiplex PCR; TCRdb's table is partial and in-frame only. The repertoire holds 30,000 to 40,000 clones, with approximately 90% as singletons. Sequenced material: CD4+ T cells from peripheral blood mononuclear cells, taken after pregnancy. The receptors were sampled from a female donor in good health, enrolled as a control in a pregnancy study.

A single count supports this clone. This sequence joins TRBV6-1 and TRBJ2-7; TRBD1 agrees at 7 bases. Looked up from germline, CDR1 is MNHNS and CDR2 is SASEGT. Trimming removed 3 bases from V and 1 base from J; junction bases left unmatched: 9. The CDR3 runs 16 residues. The CDR3, as DNA: TGTGCCAGCAGTGAGATTTGGGACAGTGATTCCTACGAGCAGTACTTC. Translated, it gives CASSEIWDSDSYEQYF.

This chain links TRBV7-2 with TRBJ1-2, with D perhaps TRBD1 (6 bases). V lost 3 bases and J lost 7, with 15 bases in between. The CDR3 is 14 amino acids. Germline V gene lookup returns CDR1 SGHTA and CDR2 FQGNSA. In DNA form, the CDR3 reads TGTGCCAGCAGCTTTCCACAGGGTTTCCGTGGCTACACCTTC. Translated, it gives CASSFPQGFRGYTF.

CDR3 sequence reads: CASGPWRGPGKSTDTQYF. The CDR3 region has the DNA TGTGCTAGTGGTCCGTGGAGGGGGCCGGGAAAAAGCACAGATACGCAGTATTTT. V gene TRBV12-5 combines with J gene TRBJ2-3; possible D gene TRBD1, 7 bases. The germline V and J ends were trimmed by 5 bases and 0 bases, with 21 bases remaining between them. CDR1 and CDR2 (germline): LGHNT, FRNRAP. This CDR3 spans 18 amino acids.

This clone was picked up one time. The rearrangement joins TRBV6-5 to TRBJ2-7, with 9 bases that match TRBD1. The CDR3 runs 13 residues. The junction had 3 bases not matched to a gene; V was cut back by 4 bases and J by 5 bases. Germline CDR1 reads MNHEY; CDR2 reads SVGAGI. CDR3 nucleotide sequence: TGTGCCAGCAGTTCTGACAGGGGGGACGAGCAGTACTTC. The encoded protein is CASSSDRGDEQYF.

The gene calls are TRBV7-6 and TRBJ1-5; unclear D gene. V was shortened by 4 bases and J by 3 bases, with 10 bases between the two germline ends. CDR3 size: 14 residues. Germline values: CDR1 SGHVS, CDR2 FNYEAQ. The CDR3: CASSSSGFNQPQHF. In DNA, the CDR3 is TGTGCCAGCAGCTCTTCAGGCTTCAATCAGCCCCAGCATTTT.

The CDR3 DNA reads TGTGCCAGCACTCAGGGGGTCAGCAATCAGCCCCAGCATTTT. It codes for CASTQGVSNQPQHF. V usage is TRBV6-1 and J usage is TRBJ1-5; the match to TRBD1 covers 7 bases. Per germline, CDR1 MNHNS and CDR2 SASEGT. The CDR3 runs to 14 residues. Trimming took 7 bases from V and 1 from J; bases not matched to a gene: 4.

The chain employs TRBV2 and TRBJ2-1, with a tentative D call TRBD2 (6 bases). V was cut by 7 bases and J by 4 bases, with 11 bases left in between. CDR1 is SNHLY, CDR2 FYNNEI, per germline. This CDR3 is built from 13 residues. The CDR3 is CASKPSAYNEQFF. The CDR3 bases are TGTGCCAGCAAGCCTAGCGCGTACAATGAGCAGTTCTTC.

This clone was counted once. The gene calls are TRBV6-1 and TRBJ1-2, with TRBD1 identical over 7 bases. Per the germline V gene, CDR1 is MNHNS and CDR2 is SASEGT. This CDR3 comprises 15 residues. J was trimmed by 6 bases and V by 5 bases; bases with no gene match: 12. CDR3 protein: CASSRGTTGFDGYTF. The CDR3 DNA is TGTGCCAGCAGTAGGGGAACGACAGGGTTTGATGGCTACACCTTC.

This clone was found once. The V call is TRBV18, the J call TRBJ1-1; possible D gene TRBD1, 5 bases. The CDR3 totals 15 residues. V dropped 3 bases and J dropped 1 base, with 12 bases sitting between them. Germline loops: CDR1 KGHSH, CDR2 LQKENI. The CDR3 loop is CASSPVQGTNTEAFF. CDR3 nucleotide sequence: TGTGCCAGCTCACCGGTGCAGGGCACGAACACTGAAGCTTTCTTT.

This clone occurred once. V gene TRBV12-5 combines with J gene TRBJ1-6, with TRBD1 as a possible D gene (6 bases). The CDR3 has 13 amino acids. CDR1 and CDR2 from the germline V gene are LGHNT and FRNRAP. Between the trimmed V and J ends, which lost 9 bases and 4 bases, there was a span of 10 bases. This CDR3 is CASSTGYNSPLHF. The CDR3 coding sequence is TGTGCTAGCTCGACAGGATATAATTCACCCCTCCACTTT.

This clone was observed a handful of times. This chain links TRBV2 with TRBJ1-5; no definite D call. The CDR3 sequence is 14 residues long. Trimming took 3 bases from V and 9 from J, leaving 15 bases between them. Per the germline V gene, CDR1 is SNHLY and CDR2 is FYNNEI. CDR3 DNA: TGTGCCAGCAGTGATTGGTCGGAGGTAGGGCCCCAGCATTTT. It translates to CASSDWSEVGPQHF.

The J gene is TRBJ1-6, the V gene TRBV5-4; D might be TRBD1 (6 bases). This CDR3 is built from 17 residues. Trimming took off 5 bases at V and 2 bases at J, with 17 bases between the two ends. CDR1 and CDR2 from the germline V gene are SGHNT and YYREEE (reference sequence). CDR3 loop: CASSLNRVRAYNSPLHF. The CDR3, as DNA: TGTGCCAGCAGTTTAAACAGGGTGAGGGCCTATAATTCACCCCTCCACTTT.

The chain has TRBV7-8 and TRBJ2-6; 8 bases match TRBD1. The CDR3 runs to 17 residues. Germline V gene lookup returns CDR1 SGHVS and CDR2 FQNEAQ. With 1 base clipped from V and 1 base from J, the junction kept 3 bases outside the gene matches. The CDR3 DNA reads TGTGCCAGCAGCTTAGGGACAGGGAAATCTGGGGCCAACGTCCTGACTTTC. Translation: CASSLGTGKSGANVLTF.

This clone occurred once. The genes are TRBV27 and TRBJ2-2; TRBD1 aligns across 10 bases. This CDR3 comprises 16 residues. Germline-derived CDR1 and CDR2 are MNHEY and SMNVEV (reference sequence). Trimming cost V 2 bases and J 5 bases; bases outside gene matches: 5. The CDR3 here is CASSLRGQGRTGELFF. The CDR3 DNA sequence: TGTGCCAGCAGTTTAAGGGGACAGGGGCGGACCGGGGAGCTGTTTTTT.